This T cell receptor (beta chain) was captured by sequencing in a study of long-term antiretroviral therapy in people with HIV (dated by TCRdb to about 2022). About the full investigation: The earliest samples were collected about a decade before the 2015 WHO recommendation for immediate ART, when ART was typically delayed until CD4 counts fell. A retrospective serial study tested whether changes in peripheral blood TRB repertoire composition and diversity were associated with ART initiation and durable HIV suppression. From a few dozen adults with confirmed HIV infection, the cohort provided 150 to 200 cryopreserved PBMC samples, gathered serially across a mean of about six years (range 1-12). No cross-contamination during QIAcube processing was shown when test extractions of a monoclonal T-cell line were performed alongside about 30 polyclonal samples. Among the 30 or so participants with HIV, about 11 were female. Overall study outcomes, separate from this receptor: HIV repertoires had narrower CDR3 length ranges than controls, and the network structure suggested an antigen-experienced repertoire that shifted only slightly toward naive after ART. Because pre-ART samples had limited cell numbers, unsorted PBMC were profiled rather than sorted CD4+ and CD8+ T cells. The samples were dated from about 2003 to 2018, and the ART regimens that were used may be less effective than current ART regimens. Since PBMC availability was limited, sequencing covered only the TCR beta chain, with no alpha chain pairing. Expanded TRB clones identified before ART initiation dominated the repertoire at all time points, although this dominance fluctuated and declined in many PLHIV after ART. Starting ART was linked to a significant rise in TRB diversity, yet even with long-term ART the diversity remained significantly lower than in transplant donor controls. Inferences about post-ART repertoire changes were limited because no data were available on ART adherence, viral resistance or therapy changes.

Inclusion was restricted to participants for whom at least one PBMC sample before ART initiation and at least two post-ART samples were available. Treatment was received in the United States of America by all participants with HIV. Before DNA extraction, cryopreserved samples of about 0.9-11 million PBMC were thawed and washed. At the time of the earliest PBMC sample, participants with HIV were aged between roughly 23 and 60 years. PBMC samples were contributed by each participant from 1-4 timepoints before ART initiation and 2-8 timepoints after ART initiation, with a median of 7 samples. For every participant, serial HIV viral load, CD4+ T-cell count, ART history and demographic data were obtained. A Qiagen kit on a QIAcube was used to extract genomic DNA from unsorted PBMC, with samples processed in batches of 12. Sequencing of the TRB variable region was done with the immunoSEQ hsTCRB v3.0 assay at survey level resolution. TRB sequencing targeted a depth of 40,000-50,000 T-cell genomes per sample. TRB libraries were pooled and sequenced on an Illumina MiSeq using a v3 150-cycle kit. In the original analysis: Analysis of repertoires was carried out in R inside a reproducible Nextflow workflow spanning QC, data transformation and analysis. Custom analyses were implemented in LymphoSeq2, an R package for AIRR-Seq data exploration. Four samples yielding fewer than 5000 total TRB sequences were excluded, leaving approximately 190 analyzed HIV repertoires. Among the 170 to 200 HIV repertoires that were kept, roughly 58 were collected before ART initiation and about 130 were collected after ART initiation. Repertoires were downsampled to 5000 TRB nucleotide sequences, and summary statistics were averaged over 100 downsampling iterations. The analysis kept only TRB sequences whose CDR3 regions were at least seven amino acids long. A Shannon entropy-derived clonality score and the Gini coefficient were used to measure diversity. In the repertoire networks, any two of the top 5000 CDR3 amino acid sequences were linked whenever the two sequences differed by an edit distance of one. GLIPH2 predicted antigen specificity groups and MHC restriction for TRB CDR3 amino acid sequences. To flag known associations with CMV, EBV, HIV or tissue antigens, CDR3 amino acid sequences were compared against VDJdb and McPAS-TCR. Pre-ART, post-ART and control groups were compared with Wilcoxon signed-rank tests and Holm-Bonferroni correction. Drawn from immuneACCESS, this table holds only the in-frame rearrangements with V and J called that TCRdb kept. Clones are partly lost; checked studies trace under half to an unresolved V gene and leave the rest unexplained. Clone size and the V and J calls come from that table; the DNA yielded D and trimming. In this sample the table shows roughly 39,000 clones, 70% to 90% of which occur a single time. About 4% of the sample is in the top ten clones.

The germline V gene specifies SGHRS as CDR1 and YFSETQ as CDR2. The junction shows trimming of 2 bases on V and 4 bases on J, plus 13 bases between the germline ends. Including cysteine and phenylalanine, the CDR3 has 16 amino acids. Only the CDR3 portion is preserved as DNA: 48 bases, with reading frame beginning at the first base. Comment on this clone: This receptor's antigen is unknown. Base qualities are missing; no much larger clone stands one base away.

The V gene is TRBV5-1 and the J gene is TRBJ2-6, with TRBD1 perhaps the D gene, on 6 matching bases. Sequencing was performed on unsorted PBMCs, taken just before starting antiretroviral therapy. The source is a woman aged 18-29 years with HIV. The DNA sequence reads TGCGCCAGCAGCTTTTCAGGGGCGAGAGGGGCCAACGTCCTGACTTTC. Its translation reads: CASSFSGARGANVLTF.